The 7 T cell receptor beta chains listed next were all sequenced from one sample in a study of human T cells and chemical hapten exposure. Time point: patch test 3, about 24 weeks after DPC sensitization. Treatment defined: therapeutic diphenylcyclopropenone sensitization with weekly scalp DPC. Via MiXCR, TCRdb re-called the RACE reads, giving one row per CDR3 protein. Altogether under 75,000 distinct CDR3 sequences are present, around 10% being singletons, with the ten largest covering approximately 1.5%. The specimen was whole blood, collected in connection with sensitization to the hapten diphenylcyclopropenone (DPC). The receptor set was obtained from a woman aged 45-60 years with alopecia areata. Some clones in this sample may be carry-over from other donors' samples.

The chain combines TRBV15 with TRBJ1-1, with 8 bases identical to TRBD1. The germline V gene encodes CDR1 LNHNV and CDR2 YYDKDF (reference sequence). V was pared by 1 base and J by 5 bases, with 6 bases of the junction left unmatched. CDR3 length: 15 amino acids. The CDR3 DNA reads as TGTGCCACCAGCAGAGCAACAGGGGGTATTACTGAAGCTTTCTTT. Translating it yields CATSRATGGITEAFF.

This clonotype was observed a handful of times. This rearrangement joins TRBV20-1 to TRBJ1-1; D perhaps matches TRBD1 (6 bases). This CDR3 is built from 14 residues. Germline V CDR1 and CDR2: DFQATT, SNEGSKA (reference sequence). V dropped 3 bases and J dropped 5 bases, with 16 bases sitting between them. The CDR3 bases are TGCAGTGCTAGGCCTACCGCGCAGGGGACTGAAGCTTTCTTT. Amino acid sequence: CSARPTAQGTEAFF.

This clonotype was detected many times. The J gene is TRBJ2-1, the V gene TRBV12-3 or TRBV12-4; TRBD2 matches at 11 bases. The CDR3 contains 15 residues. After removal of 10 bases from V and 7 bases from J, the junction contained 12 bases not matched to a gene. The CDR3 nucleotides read TGTGCCACCTCCTCCCTCTCTAGCGGGAGGAATGAGCAGTTCTTC. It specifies CATSSLSSGRNEQFF.

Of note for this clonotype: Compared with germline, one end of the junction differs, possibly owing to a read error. The CDR3 reads CSVEGAERNF. The DNA of the CDR3 is TGCAGCGTTGAAGGGGCAGAACGAAACTTC. The V gene is TRBV29-1, the J gene TRBJ2-1; D is ambiguous. The CDR3 length is 10 residues. Germline CDR1 and CDR2: SQVTM and ANQGSEA.

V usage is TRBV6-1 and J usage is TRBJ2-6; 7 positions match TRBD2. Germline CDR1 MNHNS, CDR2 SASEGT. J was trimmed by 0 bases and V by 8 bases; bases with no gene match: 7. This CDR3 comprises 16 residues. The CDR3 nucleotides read TGTGCCAGCTCCCGGGGCGGGGGCTCTGGGGCCAACGTCCTGACTTTC. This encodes CASSRGGGSGANVLTF.

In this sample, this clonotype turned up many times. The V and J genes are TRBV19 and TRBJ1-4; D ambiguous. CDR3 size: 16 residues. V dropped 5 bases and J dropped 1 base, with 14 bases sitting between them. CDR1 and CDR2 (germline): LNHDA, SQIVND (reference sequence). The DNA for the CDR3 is TGTGCCAGTAGTTGGAGGGAGGTCGAAACTAATGAAAAACTGTTTTTT. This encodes CASSWREVETNEKLFF.

The CDR3 DNA sequence: TGTGCCAGCAGCTTAACAGGGGGCCGCGGCACTGAAGCTTTCTTT. Translating it yields CASSLTGGRGTEAFF. The chain is built from TRBV5-5 and TRBJ1-1, with 9 bases matching TRBD1. J gave up 4 bases and V 2 bases, and 6 bases lay outside the gene matches. Germline CDR1 is SGHKS and CDR2 is YYEKEE (reference sequence). The CDR3 is 15 amino acids. The full variable domain, completed using reference TRBV5-5 and TRBJ1-1, is DAGVTQSPTHLIKTRGQQVTLRCSPISGHKSVSWYQQVLGQGPQFIFQYYEKEERGRGNFPDRFSARQFPNYSSELNVNALLLGDSALYLCASSLTGGRGTEAFFGQGTRLTVV.